A selection of T cell receptor beta chains follows, all from one sample in a study of read filtering for tumor transcriptome and immune sequencing. TCRdb passed the reads through MiXCR, listing each CDR3 protein once. This repertoire shows approximately 23,000 distinct CDR3 sequences, 20% to 25% found once; its top ten account for roughly 15%. Sequencing was performed on a population of CD138-negative cells sorted from bone marrow. The receptors stem from a donor aged 40 or over with multiple myeloma. Both conserved end residues are part of each CDR3. Fields, in order: D gene, J gene, V gene, clone size, CDR3 protein, CDR3 DNA. D genes are given only for firm matches. Not every row has a clone size; where given, it reads once, few, many or a size class.

>-|TRBJ2-1|TRBV5-4|many
CASSLATAASYNEQFF
TGTGCCAGCAGCTTGGCCACGGCCGCCTCCTACAATGAGCAGTTCTTC
>-|TRBJ2-7|TRBV28|many
CASSPSGSEVPYEQYF
TGTGCCAGCAGTCCATCGGGGAGCGAAGTACCCTACGAGCAGTACTTC
>-|TRBJ1-1|TRBV6-2/TRBV6-3|many
CASTSHLNTEAFF
TGTGCCAGCACCTCACACCTGAACACTGAAGCTTTCTTT
>TRBD1|TRBJ2-1|TRBV6-2/TRBV6-3|many
CASRSDRVPYNEQFF
TGTGCCAGCAGATCCGACAGGGTACCCTACAATGAGCAGTTCTTC
>-|TRBJ1-3|TRBV25-1|-
CASSASSGNTIYF
TGTGCCAGCAGTGCCAGCTCTGGAAACACCATATATTTT
>-|TRBJ2-3|TRBV29-1|many
CSGEQGGDTQYF
TGCAGCGGGGAGCAAGGGGGGGATACGCAGTATTTT
>-|TRBJ1-5|TRBV12-3/TRBV12-4|many
CASSLRSQPQHF
TGTGCCAGCAGTTTAAGGAGTCAGCCCCAGCATTTT
>TRBD2|TRBJ2-7|TRBV11-3|many
CASSLTSGSYEQYF
TGTGCCAGCAGCTTGACTAGCGGTTCCTACGAGCAGTACTTC
>-|TRBJ1-2|TRBV11-2|many
CASSPDRANYGYTF
TGTGCCAGCAGCCCCGACAGAGCTAACTATGGCTACACCTTC
>-|TRBJ2-2|TRBV28|many
CASRYTSTGELFF
TGTGCCAGCCGTTACACTAGCACCGGGGAGCTGTTTTTT
>TRBD1|TRBJ1-5|TRBV27|-
CASRSGTGVNPQHF
TGTGCCAGCAGATCCGGGACAGGAGTGAATCCCCAGCATTTT
>TRBD1|TRBJ1-1|TRBV29-1|many
CSVGRQGTVNTEAFF
TGCAGCGTTGGGAGACAGGGGACGGTGAACACTGAAGCTTTCTTT
>-|TRBJ1-1|TRBV6-1|many
CASRRGTTSNTEAFF
TGTGCCAGCAGAAGGGGAACTACCTCGAACACTGAAGCTTTCTTT
>-|TRBJ2-1|TRBV18|many
CASSPSREDEQFF
TGTGCCAGCTCACCGTCCAGGGAAGATGAGCAGTTCTTC
>-|TRBJ2-7|TRBV15|many
CATSRETGAGYEQYF
TGTGCCACCAGCAGAGAAACTGGGGCGGGTTACGAGCAGTACTTC
>TRBD2|TRBJ2-1|TRBV7-8|once
CASDRGPGRGLAVYNEQFF
TGTGCCAGTGATCGGGGGCCAGGAAGGGGACTAGCGGTCTACAATGAGCAGTTCTTC
>-|TRBJ1-1|TRBV30|many
CAWSVRAGYATEAFF
TGTGCCTGGAGTGTACGGGCAGGATATGCCACTGAAGCTTTCTTT
>-|TRBJ2-7|TRBV12-3/TRBV12-4|many
CASTPRRWDEQYF
TGTGCCAGCACCCCAAGGCGTTGGGACGAGCAGTACTTC
>-|TRBJ2-2|TRBV9|many
CASSPSSGYTGELFF
TGTGCCAGCAGCCCTAGTAGCGGTTACACCGGGGAGCTGTTTTTT
>-|TRBJ1-2|TRBV27|many
CASSLQQGGYGYTF
TGTGCCAGCAGTTTACAACAGGGTGGCTATGGCTACACCTTC
>-|TRBJ2-3|TRBV5-1|many
CASSLGLSTDTQYF
TGCGCCAGCAGCTTGGGACTGAGCACAGATACGCAGTATTTT
>TRBD2|TRBJ2-1|TRBV24-1|medium-sized
CATSGGTSGIGYEQFF
TGTGCCACCAGTGGGGGGACTAGCGGGATAGGGTATGAGCAGTTCTTC
>-|TRBJ2-1|TRBV29-1|many
CSVEDLKGYGYNEQFF
TGCAGCGTTGAAGACTTAAAGGGTTACGGCTACAATGAGCAGTTCTTC
>TRBD1|TRBJ1-1|TRBV29-1|many
CSVGQGPNTEAFF
TGCAGCGTCGGACAGGGACCGAACACTGAAGCTTTCTTT
>TRBD2|TRBJ2-1|TRBV14|many
CASSQGTSGRYNEQFF
TGTGCCAGCAGCCAAGGGACTAGCGGGAGGTACAATGAGCAGTTCTTC
>TRBD2|TRBJ2-5|TRBV2|many
CASGLAGVGETQYF
TGTGCCAGCGGACTAGCGGGAGTTGGGGAGACCCAGTACTTC